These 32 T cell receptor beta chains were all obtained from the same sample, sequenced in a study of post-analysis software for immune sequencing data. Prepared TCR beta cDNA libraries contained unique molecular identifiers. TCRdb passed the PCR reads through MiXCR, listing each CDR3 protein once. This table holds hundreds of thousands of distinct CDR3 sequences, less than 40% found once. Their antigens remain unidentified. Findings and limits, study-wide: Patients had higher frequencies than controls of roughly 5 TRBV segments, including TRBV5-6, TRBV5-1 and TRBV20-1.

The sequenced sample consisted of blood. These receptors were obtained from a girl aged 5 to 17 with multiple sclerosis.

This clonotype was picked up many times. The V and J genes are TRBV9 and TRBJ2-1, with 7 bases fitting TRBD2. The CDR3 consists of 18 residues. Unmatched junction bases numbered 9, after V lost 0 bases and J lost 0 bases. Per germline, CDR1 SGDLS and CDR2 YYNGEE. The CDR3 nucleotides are TGTGCCAGCAGCGTAGACCTAGCGGTTTGGAGCTCCTACAATGAGCAGTTCTTC. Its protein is CASSVDLAVWSSYNEQFF.

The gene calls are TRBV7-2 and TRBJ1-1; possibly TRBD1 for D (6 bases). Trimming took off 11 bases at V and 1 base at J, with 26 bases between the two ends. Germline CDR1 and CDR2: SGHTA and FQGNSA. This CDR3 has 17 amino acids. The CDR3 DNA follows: TGTGCCGGCATTCTCTATCACTCGGGACAATCGAACACTGAAGCTTTCTTT. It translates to CAGILYHSGQSNTEAFF.

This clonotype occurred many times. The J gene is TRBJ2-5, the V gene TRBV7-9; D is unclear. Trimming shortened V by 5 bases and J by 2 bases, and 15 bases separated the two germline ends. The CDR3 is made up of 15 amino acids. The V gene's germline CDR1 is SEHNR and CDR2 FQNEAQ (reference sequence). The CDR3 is CASSPESGSQETQYF. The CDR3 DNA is TGTGCCAGCAGCCCCGAGTCGGGCAGTCAAGAGACCCAGTACTTC.

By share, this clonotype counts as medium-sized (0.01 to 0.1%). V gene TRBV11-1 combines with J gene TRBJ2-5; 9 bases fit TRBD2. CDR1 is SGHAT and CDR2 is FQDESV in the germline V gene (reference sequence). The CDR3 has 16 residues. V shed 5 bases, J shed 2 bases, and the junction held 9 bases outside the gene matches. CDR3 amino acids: CASSQRLAVTQETQYF. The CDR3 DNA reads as TGTGCCAGCAGCCAGAGACTAGCGGTAACGCAAGAGACCCAGTACTTC.

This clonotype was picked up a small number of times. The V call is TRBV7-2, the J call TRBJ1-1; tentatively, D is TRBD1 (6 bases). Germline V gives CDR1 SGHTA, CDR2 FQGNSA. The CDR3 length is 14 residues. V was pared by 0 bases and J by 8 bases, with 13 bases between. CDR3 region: CASSLATGPREAFF. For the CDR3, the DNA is TGTGCCAGCAGCTTAGCGACAGGCCCGCGCGAAGCTTTCTTT.

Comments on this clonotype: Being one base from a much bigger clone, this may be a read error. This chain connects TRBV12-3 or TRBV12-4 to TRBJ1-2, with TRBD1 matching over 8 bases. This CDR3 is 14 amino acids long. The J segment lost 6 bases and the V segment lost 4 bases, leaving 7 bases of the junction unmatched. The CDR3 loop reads CASSCQGAGDGYTF. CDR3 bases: TGTGCCAGCAGTTGCCAGGGGGCCGGCGATGGCTACACCTTC.

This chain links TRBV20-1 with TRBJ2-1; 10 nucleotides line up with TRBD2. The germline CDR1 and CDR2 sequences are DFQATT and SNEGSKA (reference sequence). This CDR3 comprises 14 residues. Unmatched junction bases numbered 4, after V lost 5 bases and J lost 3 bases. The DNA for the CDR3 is TGCAGTGCTCCTCTAGCGGGAGTCTACAATGAGCAGTTCTTC. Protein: CSAPLAGVYNEQFF.

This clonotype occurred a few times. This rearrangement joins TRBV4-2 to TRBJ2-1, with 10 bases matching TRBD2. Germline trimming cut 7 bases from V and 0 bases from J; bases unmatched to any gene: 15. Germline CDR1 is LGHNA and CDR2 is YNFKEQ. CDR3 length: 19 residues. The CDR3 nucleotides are TGTGCCAGCACTCGGGATCCTTTAGCGGGAGGCCGCTCCTACAATGAGCAGTTCTTC. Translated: CASTRDPLAGGRSYNEQFF.

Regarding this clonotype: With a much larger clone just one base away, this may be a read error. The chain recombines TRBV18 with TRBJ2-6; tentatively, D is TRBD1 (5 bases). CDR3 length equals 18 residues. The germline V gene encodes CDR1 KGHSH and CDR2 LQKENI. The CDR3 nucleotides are TGTGCCAGCTCACCACGGGAACACGCGTCCTCTGGGGCCAACGTCCGGACTTTC. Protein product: CASSPREHASSGANVRTF.

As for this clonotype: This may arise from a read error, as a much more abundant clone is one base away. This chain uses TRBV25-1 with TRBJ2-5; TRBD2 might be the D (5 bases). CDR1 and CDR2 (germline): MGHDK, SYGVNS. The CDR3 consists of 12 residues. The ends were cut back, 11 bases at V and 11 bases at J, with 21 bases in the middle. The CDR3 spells CAEGRGNNEQYF. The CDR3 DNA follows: TGTGCCGAAGGGAGAGGCAACAATGAGCAGTACTTC.

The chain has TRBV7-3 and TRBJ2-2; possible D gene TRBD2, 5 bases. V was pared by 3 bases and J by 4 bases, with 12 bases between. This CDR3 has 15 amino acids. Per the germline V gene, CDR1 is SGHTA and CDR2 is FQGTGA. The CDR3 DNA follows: TGTGCCAGCAGCTTTACAAAACGGGGCACCGGGGAGCTGTTTTTT. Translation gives CASSFTKRGTGELFF.

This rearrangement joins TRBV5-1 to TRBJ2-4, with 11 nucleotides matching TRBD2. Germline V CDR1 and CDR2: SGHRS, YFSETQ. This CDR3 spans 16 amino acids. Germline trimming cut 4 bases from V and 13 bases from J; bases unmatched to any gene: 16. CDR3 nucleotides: TGCGCCAGCAGCCCTCAGACTAGCGGGGCTTACAATGAGCAGTACTTC. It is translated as CASSPQTSGAYNEQYF.

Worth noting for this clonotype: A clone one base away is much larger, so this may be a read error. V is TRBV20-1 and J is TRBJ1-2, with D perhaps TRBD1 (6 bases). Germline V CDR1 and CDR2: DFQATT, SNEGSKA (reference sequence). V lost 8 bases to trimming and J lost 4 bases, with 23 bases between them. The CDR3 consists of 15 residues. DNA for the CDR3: TGCAGTACTGTTCTTCCCAGGGGAGGGCCCTATGGCTACACCTTC. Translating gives CSTVLPRGGPYGYTF.

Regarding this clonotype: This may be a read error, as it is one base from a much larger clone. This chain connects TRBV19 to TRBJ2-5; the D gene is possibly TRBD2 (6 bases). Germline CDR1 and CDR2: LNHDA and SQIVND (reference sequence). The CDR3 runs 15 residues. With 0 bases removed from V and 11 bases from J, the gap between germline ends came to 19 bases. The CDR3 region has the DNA TGTGCCAGTAGTATAGATGGAGCTAGAGGGACTGAGCAGTACTTC. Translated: CASSIDGARGTEQYF.

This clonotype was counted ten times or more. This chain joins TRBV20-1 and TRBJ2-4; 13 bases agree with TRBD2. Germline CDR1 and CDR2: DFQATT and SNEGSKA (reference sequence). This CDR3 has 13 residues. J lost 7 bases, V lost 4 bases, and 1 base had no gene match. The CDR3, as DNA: TGCAGTGCTACGACTAGCGGGGGGAACATTCAGTACTTC. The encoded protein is CSATTSGGNIQYF.

CDR3 sequence (DNA): TGCGCCAGCAGCCAAGATTTAGGGCAGGGGATCGACGAGCAGTACTTC. It codes for CASSQDLGQGIDEQYF. V and J are TRBV4-1 and TRBJ2-7, with D perhaps matching TRBD1 (6 bases). This CDR3 region has 16 residues. Germline-derived CDR1 and CDR2 are MGHRA and YSYEKL. The V end was cut by 0 bases, the J end by 5 bases, with 17 bases between.

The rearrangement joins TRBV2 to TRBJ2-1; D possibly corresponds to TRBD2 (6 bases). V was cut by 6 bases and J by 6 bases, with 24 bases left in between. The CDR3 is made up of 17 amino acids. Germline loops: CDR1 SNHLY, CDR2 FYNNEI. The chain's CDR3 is CASSFPRTRGLGNEQFF. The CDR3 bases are TGTGCCAGCAGCTTCCCCCGGACGAGGGGACTTGGCAATGAGCAGTTCTTC.

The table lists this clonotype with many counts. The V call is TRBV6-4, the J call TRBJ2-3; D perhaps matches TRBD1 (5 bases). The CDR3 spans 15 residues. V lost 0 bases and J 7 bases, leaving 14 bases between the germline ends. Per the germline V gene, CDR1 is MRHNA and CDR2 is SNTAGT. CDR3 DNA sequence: TGTGCCAGCAGTGACTCGATGAGCCCAGGGAATACGCAGTATTTT. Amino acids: CASSDSMSPGNTQYF.

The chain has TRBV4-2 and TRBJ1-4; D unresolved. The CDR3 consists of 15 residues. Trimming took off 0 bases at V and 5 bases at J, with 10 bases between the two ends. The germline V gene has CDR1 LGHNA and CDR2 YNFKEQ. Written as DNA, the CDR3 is TGTGCCAGCAGCCAAGAGGACGGACGAAATGAAAAACTGTTTTTT. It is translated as CASSQEDGRNEKLFF.

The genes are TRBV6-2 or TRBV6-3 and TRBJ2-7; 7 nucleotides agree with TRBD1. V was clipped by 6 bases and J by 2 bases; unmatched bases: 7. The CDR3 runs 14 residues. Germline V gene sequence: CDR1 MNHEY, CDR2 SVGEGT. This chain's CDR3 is CASSQGQLTYEQYF. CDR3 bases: TGTGCCAGCAGCCAGGGACAGCTTACCTACGAGCAGTACTTC.

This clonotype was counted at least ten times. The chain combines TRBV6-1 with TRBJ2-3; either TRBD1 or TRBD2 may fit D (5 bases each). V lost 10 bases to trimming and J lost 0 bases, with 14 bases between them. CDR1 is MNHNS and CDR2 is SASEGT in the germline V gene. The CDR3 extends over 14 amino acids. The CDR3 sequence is CATLTRGSTDTQYF. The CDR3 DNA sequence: TGTGCCACCCTAACGAGGGGAAGCACAGATACGCAGTATTTT.

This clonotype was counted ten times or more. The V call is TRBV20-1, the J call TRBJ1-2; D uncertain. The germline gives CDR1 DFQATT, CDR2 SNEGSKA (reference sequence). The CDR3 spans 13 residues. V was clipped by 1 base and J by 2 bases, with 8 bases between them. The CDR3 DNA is TGCAGTGCTAGAGTTCCTGCGAACTATGGCTACACCTTC. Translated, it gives CSARVPANYGYTF.

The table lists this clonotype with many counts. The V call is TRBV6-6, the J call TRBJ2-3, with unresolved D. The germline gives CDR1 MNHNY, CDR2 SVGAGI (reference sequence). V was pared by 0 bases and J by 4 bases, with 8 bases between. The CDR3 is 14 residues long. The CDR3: CASSYSRLSDTQYF. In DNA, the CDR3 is TGTGCCAGCAGTTACTCAAGGTTGTCAGATACGCAGTATTTT.

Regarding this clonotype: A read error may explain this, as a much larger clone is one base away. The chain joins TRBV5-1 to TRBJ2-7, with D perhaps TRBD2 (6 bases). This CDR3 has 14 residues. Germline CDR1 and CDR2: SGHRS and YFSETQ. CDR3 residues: CASHSGLEGDEQHF. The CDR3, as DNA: TGCGCCAGCCACTCGGGACTTGAAGGGGACGAGCAGCACTTC.

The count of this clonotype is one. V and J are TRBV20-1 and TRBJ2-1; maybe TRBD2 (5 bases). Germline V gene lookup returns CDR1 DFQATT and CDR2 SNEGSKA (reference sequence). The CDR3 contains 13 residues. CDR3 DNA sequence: TGCAGCGCTCGACAAAGCGGATACAATGAGCAGTTCTTC. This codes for CSARQSGYNEQFF.

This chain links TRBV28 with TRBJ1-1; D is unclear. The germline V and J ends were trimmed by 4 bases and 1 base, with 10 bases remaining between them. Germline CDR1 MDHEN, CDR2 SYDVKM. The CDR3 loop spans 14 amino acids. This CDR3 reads CASSSLDTNTEAFF. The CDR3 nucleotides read TGTGCCAGCAGTTCCTTAGACACGAACACTGAAGCTTTCTTT.

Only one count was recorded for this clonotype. The CDR3 sequence is CSATTDVSYNSPLHF. In nucleotides, the CDR3 is TGCAGTGCCACGACAGACGTCTCCTATAATTCACCCCTCCACTTT. The chain carries TRBV20-1 and TRBJ1-6; possibly TRBD1 for D (5 bases). Germline CDR1 DFQATT, CDR2 SNEGSKA (reference sequence). V was shortened by 6 bases and J by 0 bases, with 12 bases between the two germline ends. The CDR3 length is 15 residues.

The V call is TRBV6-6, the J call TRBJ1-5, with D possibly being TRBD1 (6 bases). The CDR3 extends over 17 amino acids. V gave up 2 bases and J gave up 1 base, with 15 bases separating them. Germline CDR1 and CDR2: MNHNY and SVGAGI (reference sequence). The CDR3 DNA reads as TGTGCCAGCAGTTACACCCGGGGGCGAGGGAGCAATCAGCCCCAGCATTTT. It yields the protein CASSYTRGRGSNQPQHF.

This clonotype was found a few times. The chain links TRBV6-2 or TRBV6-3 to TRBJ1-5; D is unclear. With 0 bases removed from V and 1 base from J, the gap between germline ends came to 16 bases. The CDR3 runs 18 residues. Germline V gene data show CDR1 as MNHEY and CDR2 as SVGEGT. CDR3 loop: CASSYSIWQVSSNQPQHF. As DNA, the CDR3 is TGTGCCAGCAGTTACTCGATTTGGCAGGTTTCGAGCAATCAGCCCCAGCATTTT.

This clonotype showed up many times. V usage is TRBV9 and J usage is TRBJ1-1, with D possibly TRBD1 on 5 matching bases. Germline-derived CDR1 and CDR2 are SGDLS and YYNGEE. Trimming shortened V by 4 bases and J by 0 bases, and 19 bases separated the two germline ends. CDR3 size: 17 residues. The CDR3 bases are TGTGCCAGCAGCCCCCTCGGGGGGGTCCACATGAACACTGAAGCTTTCTTT. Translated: CASSPLGGVHMNTEAFF.

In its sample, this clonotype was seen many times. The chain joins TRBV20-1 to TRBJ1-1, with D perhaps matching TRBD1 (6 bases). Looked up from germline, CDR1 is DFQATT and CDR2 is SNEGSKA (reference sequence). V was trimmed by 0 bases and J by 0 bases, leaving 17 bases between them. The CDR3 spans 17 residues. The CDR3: CSARDRTGRNVNTEAFF. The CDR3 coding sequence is TGCAGTGCTAGAGATCGTACAGGGAGGAATGTGAACACTGAAGCTTTCTTT.

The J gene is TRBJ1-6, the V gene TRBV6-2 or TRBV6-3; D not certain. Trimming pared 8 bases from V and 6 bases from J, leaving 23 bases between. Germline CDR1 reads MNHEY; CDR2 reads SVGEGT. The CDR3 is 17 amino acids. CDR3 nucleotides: TGTGCCAGCGCCCCTGACGGGGTCTGGTTTCGTAATTCACCCCTCCACTTT. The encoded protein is CASAPDGVWFRNSPLHF.